These 24 T cell receptor beta chains were all obtained from the same sample, sequenced in a study of CD8+ T cells in alopecia areata. RNA was isolated and reverse transcribed to cDNA, the sequencing template. Sequenced by immunoSEQ multiplex PCR; TCRdb stores in-frame clones only, minus some. The sample yields about 200,000 clones, more than 45% seen once. Source: CD4+ T cells sorted from blood, taken at week 0. These receptors were collected from a human donor with alopecia areata.

The genes are TRBV2 and TRBJ1-2; 9 bases agree with TRBD1. Germline V gives CDR1 SNHLY, CDR2 FYNNEI. This CDR3 is 12 amino acids long. V gave up 6 bases and J gave up 8 bases; unmatched junction bases: 4. DNA for the CDR3: TGTGCCAGCAGGCGGGACAGGGAGGGCTACACCTTC. Translated, it gives CASRRDREGYTF.

The V gene is TRBV5-1, the J gene TRBJ2-7, with a weak D call TRBD2 (6 bases). V lost 7 bases, J lost 2 bases, and 10 bases lay in between. Germline assignment: CDR1 SGHRS and CDR2 YFSETQ. The CDR3 sequence is 12 residues long. This CDR3 is CASGGYAYEQYF. CDR3 DNA sequence: TGCGCCAGCGGGGGGTACGCCTACGAGCAGTACTTC.

This clone occurred once. The CDR3 spells CASSPLYEQYF. The CDR3 DNA reads as TGTGCCAGCTCACCACTCTACGAGCAGTACTTC. The rearrangement uses TRBV18 and TRBJ2-7; D is ambiguous. The V gene's germline CDR1 is KGHSH and CDR2 LQKENI. The V and J ends lost 1 base and 3 bases respectively, with 1 base between them. This CDR3 is built from 11 residues. The full variable domain, with the rest looked up from reference TRBV18 and TRBJ2-7, is NAGVMQNPRHLVRRRGQEARLRCSPMKGHSHVYWYRQLPEEGLKFMVYLQKENIIDESGMPKERFSAEFPKEGPSILRIQQVVRGDSAAYFCASSPLYEQYFGPGTRLTVT.

J is TRBJ2-3 and V is TRBV7-9, with 8 bases identical to TRBD1. V lost 5 bases to trimming and J lost 7 bases; unmatched junction nucleotides: 5. Germline V CDR1 and CDR2: SEHNR, FQNEAQ (reference sequence). The CDR3 is 13 residues long. Here the CDR3 reads CASSTGTGNTQYF. CDR3 bases: TGTGCCAGCAGCACGGGGACAGGCAATACGCAGTATTTT.

This chain links TRBV14 with TRBJ1-6; D unresolved. From germline, CDR1 is SGHDN and CDR2 FVKESK. There are 13 residues in the CDR3. Trimming stripped 5 bases from V and 3 bases from J, with 5 bases between. CDR3: CASSSRYNSPLHF. The CDR3 nucleotides read TGTGCCAGCAGCTCACGCTATAATTCACCCCTCCACTTT.

This clone was observed a single time. The V call is TRBV7-2, the J call TRBJ2-3; 9 nucleotides align to TRBD2. CDR1 and CDR2 from the germline V gene are SGHTA and FQGNSA. V dropped 3 bases and J dropped 1; count of bases not matched to a gene: 2. The CDR3 contains 15 residues. CDR3 sequence (DNA): TGTGCCAGCAGCTTCTGGACTAGCGGCACAGATACGCAGTATTTT. Translating it yields CASSFWTSGTDTQYF.

This chain connects TRBV30 to TRBJ2-7; 7 bases fit TRBD2. Per the germline V gene, CDR1 is GTSNPN and CDR2 is SVGIG (reference sequence). J gave up 3 bases and V 5 bases, and 10 bases lay outside the gene matches. CDR3 length: 14 residues. CDR3 sequence reads: CAWGRGLGLYEQYF. CDR3 coding DNA: TGTGCCTGGGGGAGGGGTTTAGGTCTCTACGAGCAGTACTTC.

The chain combines TRBV6-1 with TRBJ2-1, with TRBD2 matching 13 bases. J lost 8 bases, V lost 2 bases, and 6 bases had no gene match. Germline-derived CDR1 and CDR2 are MNHNS and SASEGT. This CDR3 comprises 16 residues. The CDR3 spells CASSETSGGGSDEQFF. The CDR3 DNA follows: TGTGCCAGCAGTGAAACTAGCGGGGGGGGCAGCGATGAGCAGTTCTTC.

The V call is TRBV18, the J call TRBJ2-1; TRBD2 is a possible D gene (5 bases). Trimming cost V 4 bases and J 0 bases, with 13 bases left between them. This CDR3 region has 16 residues. Germline V gene lookup returns CDR1 KGHSH and CDR2 LQKENI. Here the CDR3 reads CASSQNSARSYNEQFF. CDR3 nucleotides: TGTGCCAGCTCACAAAATAGCGCGCGCTCCTACAATGAGCAGTTCTTC.

Only one count was recorded for this clone. The CDR3 DNA sequence: TGTGCCAGCAGCCCCCTAGCAACCAGCACAGATACGCAGTATTTT. Protein product: CASSPLATSTDTQYF. The J gene is TRBJ2-3, the V gene TRBV11-2; a possible D gene is TRBD2 (5 bases). This CDR3 region has 15 residues. Germline lookup yields CDR1 SGHAT and CDR2 FQNNGV. The V end lost 5 bases, the J end lost 0 bases, and 12 bases lay between the germline ends.

This clone has just one count. The chain joins TRBV4-1 to TRBJ2-3; TRBD2 aligns across 9 bases. This CDR3 comprises 16 residues. Trimming at V came to 1 base and at J to 4 bases, leaving 6 bases not matched to a gene. Germline V gene sequence: CDR1 MGHRA, CDR2 YSYEKL. CDR3 bases: TGCGCCAGCAGCCAAGCCAGAGCGGGAGGTGCAGATACGCAGTATTTT. Its protein product is CASSQARAGGADTQYF.

V gene TRBV7-2 combines with J gene TRBJ2-3, with 7 nucleotides matching TRBD1. There are 15 residues in the CDR3. CDR1 is SGHTA and CDR2 is FQGNSA in the germline V gene. The V gene end was trimmed by 4 bases and the J gene end by 0 bases; junction bases not matched to a gene: 4. The CDR3 nucleotides read TGTGCCAGCAGCTCGTGGGACAGAAGCACAGATACGCAGTATTTT. This sequence encodes CASSSWDRSTDTQYF. Complete variable domain (other parts from reference TRBV7-2 and TRBJ2-3): GAGVSQSPSNKVTEKGKDVELRCDPISGHTALYWYRQSLGQGLEFLIYFQGNSAPDKSGLPSDRFSAERTGGSVSTLTIQRTQQEDSAVYLCASSSWDRSTDTQYFGPGTRLTVL.

This chain connects TRBV30 to TRBJ1-4, with 8 nucleotides matching TRBD1. Germline V gene lookup returns CDR1 GTSNPN and CDR2 SVGIG (reference sequence). This CDR3 contains 15 residues. Trimming removed 0 bases from V and 9 bases from J; junction bases left unmatched: 9. For the CDR3, the DNA is TGTGCCTGGAGTGTACCCGGGACAGGTGGGAAAAAACTGTTTTTT. Its protein product is CAWSVPGTGGKKLFF.

V and J are TRBV5-1 and TRBJ1-4; D is undetermined. Germline V lookup: CDR1 SGHRS, CDR2 YFSETQ. Trimming shortened V by 1 base and J by 3 bases, and 10 bases separated the two germline ends. CDR3 size: 15 residues. CDR3 sequence: CASSLSQNANEKLFF. CDR3 DNA: TGCGCCAGCAGCTTGAGTCAAAACGCTAATGAAAAACTGTTTTTT. The complete variable domain, with remaining parts taken from reference TRBV5-1 and TRBJ1-4, reads KAGVTQTPRYLIKTRGQQVTLSCSPISGHRSVSWYQQTPGQGLQFLFEYFSETQRNKGNFPGRFSGRQFSNSRSEMNVSTLELGDSALYLCASSLSQNANEKLFFGSGTQLSVL.

CDR3 residues: CASSELGLAGGKTQYF. The CDR3 bases are TGTGCCAGCAGTGAACTGGGACTAGCGGGTGGAAAGACCCAGTACTTC. The J gene is TRBJ2-5, the V gene TRBV6-1, with 12 bases matching TRBD2. Trimming took 2 bases from V and 6 from J; bases not matched to a gene: 7. The CDR3 is 16 amino acids. Germline assignment: CDR1 MNHNS and CDR2 SASEGT.

In this sample, this clone turned up a few times. The chain has TRBV29-1 and TRBJ2-5; 11 bases match TRBD2. The V gene end was trimmed by 1 base and the J gene end by 7 bases; junction bases not matched to a gene: 14. The CDR3 sequence is 17 residues long. Germline V gene data show CDR1 as SQVTM and CDR2 as ANQGSEA. CDR3 nucleotide sequence: TGCAGCGTTGAAGGGTGGGGGACTAGCGGACCCGGTGGGACCCAGTACTTC. Protein product: CSVEGWGTSGPGGTQYF.

V is TRBV7-2 and J is TRBJ2-7, with 10 bases aligning to TRBD1. Germline V CDR1 and CDR2: SGHTA, FQGNSA. V dropped 1 base and J dropped 2; count of bases not matched to a gene: 5. This CDR3 region has 16 residues. The DNA for the CDR3 is TGTGCCAGCAGCTTAGGACTAGGACAGGGGGCCTACGAGCAGTACTTC. Translation: CASSLGLGQGAYEQYF.

The CDR3 nucleotides read TGTGCCAGCAGCCGAACATGGGAAGGGAACACTGAAGCTTTCTTT. It codes for CASSRTWEGNTEAFF. This sequence joins TRBV27 and TRBJ1-1, with no clear D. V lost 6 bases, J lost 1 base, and 15 bases lay in between. This CDR3 spans 15 amino acids. Per germline, CDR1 MNHEY and CDR2 SMNVEV (reference sequence).

There are a few counts of this clone. The rearrangement links TRBV29-1 to TRBJ2-3, with TRBD2 as a possible D gene (5 bases). The CDR3 has 10 amino acids. V was clipped by 3 bases and J by 13 bases, with 11 bases between them. Germline assignment: CDR1 SQVTM and CDR2 ANQGSEA. The CDR3 here is CSVEVTMEYF. CDR3 bases: TGCAGCGTTGAGGTGACTATGGAGTATTTT.

The chain employs TRBV29-1 and TRBJ2-7; a possible D gene is TRBD2 (5 bases). Germline CDR1 SQVTM, CDR2 ANQGSEA. Trimming took off 7 bases at V and 1 base at J, with 17 bases between the two ends. CDR3 length: 14 residues. CDR3 coding DNA: TGCAGCGCCGCAGGAGGAGTTCCGTCCTACGAGCAGTACTTC. It codes for CSAAGGVPSYEQYF.

The J gene is TRBJ1-1, the V gene TRBV6-5; no definite D call. The CDR3 spans 14 residues. V was trimmed by 2 bases and J by 0 bases, leaving 7 bases between them. Per the germline V gene, CDR1 is MNHEY and CDR2 is SVGAGI. Here the CDR3 reads CASSYGQMNTEAFF. The CDR3 nucleotides read TGTGCCAGCAGTTACGGGCAGATGAACACTGAAGCTTTCTTT.

The chain is built from TRBV5-1 and TRBJ2-3; D is uncertain. V was trimmed by 4 bases and J by 5 bases, leaving 8 bases between them. The germline V gene encodes CDR1 SGHRS and CDR2 YFSETQ. The CDR3 totals 12 residues. In DNA, the CDR3 is TGCGCCAGCAGCACAGACGGAGATACGCAGTATTTT. Protein: CASSTDGDTQYF.

The chain joins TRBV4-2 to TRBJ2-3; D perhaps matches TRBD2 (6 bases). CDR1 is LGHNA and CDR2 is YNFKEQ in the germline V gene. The CDR3 sequence is 16 residues long. Deletions cut 0 bases from V and 4 bases from J, with 14 bases between. In nucleotides, the CDR3 is TGTGCCAGCAGCCAAGATGGGGTCCCGGGGGCAGATACGCAGTATTTT. Protein: CASSQDGVPGADTQYF.

V and J are TRBV9 and TRBJ2-1; D possibly corresponds to TRBD2 (6 bases). Trimming left V 6 bases short and J 4 bases short, with 14 bases between. This CDR3 is 14 amino acids long. Germline V gives CDR1 SGDLS, CDR2 YYNGEE. CDR3 residues: CASTIVGGYNEQFF. For the CDR3, the DNA is TGTGCCAGCACCATAGTCGGGGGATACAATGAGCAGTTCTTC. Variable domain in full (rest from reference TRBV9 and TRBJ2-1): DSGVTQTPKHLITATGQRVTLRCSPRSGDLSVYWYQQSLDQGLQFLIQYYNGEERAKGNILERFSAQQFPDLHSELNLSSLELGDSALYFCASTIVGGYNEQFFGPGTRLTVL.